The 18 T cell receptor beta chains listed next were all sequenced from one sample in a study of shared clonotypes between healthy human individuals (dated by TCRdb to the early 2020s). The library was generated by the immunoSEQ multiplex PCR assay. As stored in TCRdb, this immuneACCESS dataset retains in-frame rearrangements with V and J assigned. A fraction of the clones does not appear; measured against another copy, unresolved V genes explain less than half of the discrepancy, and the remainder lacks a known reason. This sample gives 600,000 or so clones in total; roughly 98% of them show up just once. 0.3% of the sample is in the top ten clones. For the CD8 naive samples, CD45RO-negative cells were positively selected for CCR7, yielding a CD45RA+CCR7+ population from which TemRA cells were excluded. Material for sequencing was naive CD8+ T cells sorted from blood. The cell subset or site label of this sample denotes: CD45RA+CCR7+. The receptors come from a man between 25 and 39 years old in good health.

This chain joins TRBV6-6 and TRBJ2-1, with 11 bases lining up with TRBD2. The CDR3 has 15 amino acids. Trimming removed 5 bases from V and 8 bases from J; junction bases left unmatched: 8. Per the germline V gene, CDR1 is MNHNY and CDR2 is SVGAGI (reference sequence). In nucleotides, the CDR3 is TGTGCCAGCAGTCCTCCTAGCGGGAGGAAAGATGAGCAGTTCTTC. Amino acid sequence: CASSPPSGRKDEQFF.

A note on this clone: Within the sample, other DNA sequences also encode this same CDR3. The CDR3 loop is CASSFQGNQPQHF. The DNA of the CDR3 is TGTGCCAGCAGTTTTCAGGGAAACCAGCCCCAGCATTTT. The rearrangement joins TRBV28 to TRBJ1-5; D is possibly TRBD1 (5 bases). This CDR3 is 13 amino acids long. Germline CDR1 reads MDHEN; CDR2 reads SYDVKM. The V end was cut by 3 bases, the J end by 7 bases, with 10 bases between.

The V and J genes are TRBV27 and TRBJ2-7; 7 positions match TRBD1. Trimming at V came to 3 bases and at J to 3 bases, leaving 11 bases not matched to a gene. The CDR3 loop spans 16 amino acids. Looked up from germline, CDR1 is MNHEY and CDR2 is SMNVEV (reference sequence). CDR3 nucleotides: TGTGCCAGCAGTTTCGGTGGGCAGGGGGTCCACTACGAGCAGTACTTC. Its protein is CASSFGGQGVHYEQYF.

The rearrangement links TRBV18 to TRBJ2-7, with a tentative D call TRBD1 (6 bases). Germline loops: CDR1 KGHSH, CDR2 LQKENI. The CDR3 is 15 residues long. V was cut by 4 bases and J by 7 bases, with 20 bases left in between. The CDR3 coding sequence is TGTGCCAGCTCACTATCGGGACACGCAGCCTGGGAGCAGTACTTC. Its translation is CASSLSGHAAWEQYF. Full variable domain (remainder filled in from reference TRBV18 and TRBJ2-7): NAGVMQNPRHLVRRRGQEARLRCSPMKGHSHVYWYRQLPEEGLKFMVYLQKENIIDESGMPKERFSAEFPKEGPSILRIQQVVRGDSAAYFCASSLSGHAAWEQYFGPGTRLTVT.

The chain recombines TRBV29-1 with TRBJ1-2, with TRBD1 as a possible D gene (5 bases). CDR3 size: 9 residues. Trimming removed 8 bases at V and 8 bases at J, with 9 bases between. Germline assignment: CDR1 SQVTM and CDR2 ANQGSEA. CDR3 DNA sequence: TGCAGCCTCCGGGGGGGCTACACCTTC. The encoded protein is CSLRGGYTF.

The rearrangement joins TRBV27 to TRBJ2-3, with 11 bases fitting TRBD1. CDR1 is MNHEY, CDR2 SMNVEV, per germline (reference sequence). Trimming cost V 4 bases and J 4 bases; bases outside gene matches: 4. The CDR3 runs 15 residues. The CDR3: CASSSRTGGADTQYF. CDR3 DNA: TGTGCCAGCAGTTCGAGGACAGGGGGCGCAGATACGCAGTATTTT.

The chain joins TRBV7-9 to TRBJ2-4; D call uncertain. There are 15 residues in the CDR3. The V end lost 1 base, the J end lost 10 bases, and 17 bases lay between the germline ends. Germline-derived CDR1 and CDR2 are SEHNR and FQNEAQ (reference sequence). CDR3 in DNA: TGTGCCAGCAGCTTAGATTATTACTTCCCGGAAATTCAGTACTTC. As protein: CASSLDYYFPEIQYF.

This clone was found once. V gene TRBV7-9 combines with J gene TRBJ2-7; a weak D match, TRBD1 (6 bases). The V gene lost 5 bases and the J gene lost 3 bases, with 11 bases spanning the gap. The V gene's germline CDR1 is SEHNR and CDR2 FQNEAQ (reference sequence). The CDR3 totals 13 residues. CDR3 nucleotides: TGTGCCAGCAGCCACGGGACACGCTACGAGCAGTACTTC. Residues: CASSHGTRYEQYF.

This chain uses TRBV28 with TRBJ2-7, with 9 bases identical to TRBD2. Germline CDR1 reads MDHEN; CDR2 reads SYDVKM. V lost 6 bases to trimming and J lost 0 bases; unmatched junction nucleotides: 3. This CDR3 has 14 residues. CDR3 nucleotides: TGTGCCAGCAGAGGACTAGCGACCTCCTACGAGCAGTACTTC. Its translation is CASRGLATSYEQYF.

This clone was found once. V gene TRBV13 combines with J gene TRBJ2-2; 9 bases fit TRBD2. The V gene end was trimmed by 5 bases and the J gene end by 7 bases; junction bases not matched to a gene: 11. The CDR3 is made up of 16 amino acids. Per the germline V gene, CDR1 is PRHDT and CDR2 is FYEKMQ (reference sequence). The CDR3 protein is CASSARTSVAGGELFF. CDR3 bases: TGTGCCAGCAGCGCCCGGACTAGCGTCGCGGGCGGGGAGCTGTTTTTT.

The V and J genes are TRBV27 and TRBJ2-7; D perhaps matches TRBD2 (5 bases). With 3 bases removed from V and 3 bases from J, the gap between germline ends came to 12 bases. Per germline, CDR1 MNHEY and CDR2 SMNVEV (reference sequence). This CDR3 is 14 amino acids long. The CDR3 is CASSFSGRVYEQYF. CDR3 bases: TGTGCCAGCAGTTTTTCGGGAAGGGTCTACGAGCAGTACTTC.

The chain is built from TRBV18 and TRBJ2-7, with D possibly TRBD2 on 6 matching bases. V was cut by 4 bases and J by 5 bases, with 12 bases left in between. The germline V gene encodes CDR1 KGHSH and CDR2 LQKENI. This CDR3 contains 13 residues. The chain's CDR3 is CASSRIGGDEQYF. Here the CDR3 DNA reads TGTGCCAGCTCACGGATTGGCGGGGACGAGCAGTACTTC.

The rearrangement links TRBV28 to TRBJ1-3; D remains unclear. Between the trimmed V and J ends, which lost 2 bases and 2 bases, there was a span of 7 bases. Germline V CDR1 and CDR2: MDHEN, SYDVKM. The CDR3 has 14 amino acids. CDR3 sequence: CASSLQSAGNTIYF. The CDR3 region has the DNA TGTGCCAGCAGTTTACAATCCGCTGGAAACACCATATATTTT.

This clone was seen only once. This chain connects TRBV27 to TRBJ2-1, with TRBD1 matching over 7 bases. This CDR3 is 16 amino acids long. The V gene end was trimmed by 3 bases and the J gene end by 5 bases; junction bases not matched to a gene: 10. Germline values: CDR1 MNHEY, CDR2 SMNVEV (reference sequence). CDR3 region: CASSLPPGQRHNEQFF. For the CDR3, the DNA is TGTGCCAGCAGTTTGCCCCCGGGACAGAGACACAATGAGCAGTTCTTC.

The chain joins TRBV13 to TRBJ2-7; 13 nucleotides match TRBD2. Germline values: CDR1 PRHDT, CDR2 FYEKMQ (reference sequence). The V segment lost 5 bases and the J segment 3 bases; nucleotides outside the gene matches: 4. The CDR3 is 15 amino acids. DNA for the CDR3: TGTGCCAGCAGCCAGGGACTAGCGGGAAGCTACGAGCAGTACTTC. Protein: CASSQGLAGSYEQYF.

This clone was recorded once. In DNA, the CDR3 is TGTGCCTGGAGCGATGGGACTAGCTCCTACAATGAGCAGTTCTTC. It is translated as CAWSDGTSSYNEQFF. V gene TRBV30 combines with J gene TRBJ2-1, with 8 bases identical to TRBD2. The CDR3 is 15 residues long. V trimming: 3 bases; J trimming: 0 bases; junction bases outside the gene matches: 4. Germline assignment: CDR1 GTSNPN and CDR2 SVGIG (reference sequence).

The chain is built from TRBV13 and TRBJ1-5, with D perhaps matching TRBD1 (6 bases). Germline V gene data show CDR1 as PRHDT and CDR2 as FYEKMQ (reference sequence). Between the trimmed V and J ends, which lost 0 bases and 7 bases, there was a span of 10 bases. The CDR3 spans 14 residues. This CDR3 reads CASSLGGARQPQHF. The CDR3, as DNA: TGTGCCAGCAGCTTAGGGGGGGCTCGGCAGCCCCAGCATTTT.

The chain is built from TRBV7-9 and TRBJ1-5; the match to TRBD1 covers 8 bases. Germline loops: CDR1 SEHNR, CDR2 FQNEAQ (reference sequence). Trimming at V came to 3 bases and at J to 12 bases, leaving 4 bases not matched to a gene. The CDR3 extends over 12 amino acids. This CDR3 reads CASSLGTGFQHF. The CDR3 bases are TGTGCCAGCAGCTTGGGGACAGGTTTCCAGCATTTT.